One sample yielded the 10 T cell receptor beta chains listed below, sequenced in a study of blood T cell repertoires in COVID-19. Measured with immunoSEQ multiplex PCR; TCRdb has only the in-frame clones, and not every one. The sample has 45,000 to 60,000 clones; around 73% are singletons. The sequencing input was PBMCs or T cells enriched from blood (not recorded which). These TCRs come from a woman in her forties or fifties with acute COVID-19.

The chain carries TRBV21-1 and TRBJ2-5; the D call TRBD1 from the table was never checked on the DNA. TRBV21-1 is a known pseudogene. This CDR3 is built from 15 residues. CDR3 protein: CASSKVRRGQETQYF. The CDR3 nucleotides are TGTGCCAGCAGCAAAGTAAGAAGGGGCCAAGAGACCCAGTACTTC.

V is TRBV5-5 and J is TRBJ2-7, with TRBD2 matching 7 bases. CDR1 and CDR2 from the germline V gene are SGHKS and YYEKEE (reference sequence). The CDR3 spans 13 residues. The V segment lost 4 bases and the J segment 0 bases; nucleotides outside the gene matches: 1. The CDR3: CASSQRDSYEQYF. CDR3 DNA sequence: TGTGCCAGCAGCCAGCGGGACTCCTACGAGCAGTACTTC.

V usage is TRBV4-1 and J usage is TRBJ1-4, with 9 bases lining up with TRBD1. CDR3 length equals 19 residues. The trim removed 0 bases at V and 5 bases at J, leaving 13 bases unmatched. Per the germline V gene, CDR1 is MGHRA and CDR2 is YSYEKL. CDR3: CASSQDKGQGRAYNEKLFF. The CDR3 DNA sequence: TGCGCCAGCAGCCAAGATAAGGGACAGGGTCGGGCGTACAATGAAAAACTGTTTTTT.

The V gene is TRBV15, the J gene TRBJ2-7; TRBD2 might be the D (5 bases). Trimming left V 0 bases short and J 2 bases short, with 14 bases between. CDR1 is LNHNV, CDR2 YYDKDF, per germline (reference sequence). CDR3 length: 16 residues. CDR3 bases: TGTGCCACCAGCAGAGAGTTGCCGGGAACCCCCTACGAGCAGTACTTC. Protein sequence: CATSRELPGTPYEQYF. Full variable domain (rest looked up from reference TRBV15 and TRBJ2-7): DAMVIQNPRYQVTQFGKPVTLSCSQTLNHNVMYWYQQKSSQAPKLLFHYYDKDFNNEADTPDNFQSRRPNTSFCFLDIRSPGLGDTAMYLCATSRELPGTPYEQYFGPGTRLTVT.

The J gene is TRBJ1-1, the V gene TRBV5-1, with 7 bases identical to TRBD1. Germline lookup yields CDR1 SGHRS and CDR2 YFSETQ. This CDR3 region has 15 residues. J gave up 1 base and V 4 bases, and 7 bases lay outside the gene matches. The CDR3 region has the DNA TGCGCCAGCAGCCCCGACAGGGTACGGAACACTGAAGCTTTCTTT. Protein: CASSPDRVRNTEAFF.

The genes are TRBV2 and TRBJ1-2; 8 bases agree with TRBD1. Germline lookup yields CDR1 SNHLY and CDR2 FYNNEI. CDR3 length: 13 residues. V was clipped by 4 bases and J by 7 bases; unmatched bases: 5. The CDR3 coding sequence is TGTGCCAGCAGTGTTGGACAGGGTGCTGGCTACACCTTC. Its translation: CASSVGQGAGYTF.

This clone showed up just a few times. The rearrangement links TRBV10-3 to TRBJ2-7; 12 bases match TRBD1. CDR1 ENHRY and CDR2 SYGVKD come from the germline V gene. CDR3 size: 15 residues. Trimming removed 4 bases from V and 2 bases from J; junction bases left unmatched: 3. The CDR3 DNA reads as TGTGCCATCAGTGCAGGGACAGGGGGCGCCTACGAGCAGTACTTC. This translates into CAISAGTGGAYEQYF.

Here the CDR3 reads CASSDSGANEQFF. As DNA, the CDR3 is TGTGCCAGCAGTGATAGTGGGGCGAATGAGCAGTTCTTC. This chain links TRBV6-1 with TRBJ2-1, with a possible D match to TRBD1 (5 bases). CDR1 is MNHNS and CDR2 is SASEGT in the germline V gene. Trimming left V 3 bases short and J 7 bases short, with 10 bases between. The CDR3 spans 13 residues.

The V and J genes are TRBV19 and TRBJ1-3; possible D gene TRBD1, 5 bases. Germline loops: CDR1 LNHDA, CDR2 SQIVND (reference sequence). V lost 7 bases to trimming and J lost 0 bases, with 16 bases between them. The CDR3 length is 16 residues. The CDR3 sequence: CASIGRAPRSGNTIYF. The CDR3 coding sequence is TGTGCCAGTATAGGCAGGGCTCCCCGCTCTGGAAACACCATATATTTT.

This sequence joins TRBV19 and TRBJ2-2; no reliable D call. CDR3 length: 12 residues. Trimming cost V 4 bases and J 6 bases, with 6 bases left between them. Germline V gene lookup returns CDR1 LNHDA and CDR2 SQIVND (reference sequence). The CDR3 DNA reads TGTGCCAGTAGTACTAGGCCCGGGGAGCTGTTTTTT. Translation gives CASSTRPGELFF.